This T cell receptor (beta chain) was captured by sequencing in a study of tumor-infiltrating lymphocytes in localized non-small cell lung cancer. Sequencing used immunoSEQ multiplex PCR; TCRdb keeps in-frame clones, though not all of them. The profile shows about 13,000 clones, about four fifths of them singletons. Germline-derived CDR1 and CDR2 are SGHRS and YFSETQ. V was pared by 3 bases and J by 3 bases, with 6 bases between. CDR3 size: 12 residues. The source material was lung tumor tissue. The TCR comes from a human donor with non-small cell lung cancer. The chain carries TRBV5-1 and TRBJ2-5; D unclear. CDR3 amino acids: CASSSGEETQYF. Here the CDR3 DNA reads TGCGCCAGCAGCTCGGGCGAAGAGACCCAGTACTTC.